One and the same sample provided the 24 T cell receptor beta chains below, sequenced in a study of cytomegalovirus exposure and HLA in healthy donors. PCR amplification relied on 60 Vbeta primers (plus 13 Jbeta primers). Assay used: immunoSEQ multiplex PCR; TCRdb lists only in-frame clones, some missing. The sample has some 130,000 clones, about 66% seen once; the top ten hold around 1.6%. Sequences were obtained from PBMCs. The receptors were gathered from a human donor in good health.

The chain links TRBV6-5 to TRBJ2-7; D possibly corresponds to TRBD1 (8 bases). V lost 6 bases and J lost 0, with 15 bases in between. The V gene's germline CDR1 is MNHEY and CDR2 SVGAGI. The CDR3 is 15 amino acids. CDR3 loop: CASRRDRTSSYEQYF. The CDR3 region has the DNA TGTGCCAGCAGACGGGACAGGACTAGCTCCTACGAGCAGTACTTC.

CDR3 sequence reads: CASSTGYGYTF. The CDR3 nucleotides are TGTGCCAGCAGTACAGGCTATGGCTACACCTTC. The genes are TRBV28 and TRBJ1-2, with a weak D call TRBD1 (5 bases). This CDR3 has 11 amino acids. Between the trimmed V and J ends, which lost 5 bases and 4 bases, there was a span of 5 bases. From germline, CDR1 is MDHEN and CDR2 SYDVKM.

The genes are TRBV11-1 and TRBJ2-7; D is ambiguous. Trimming took 2 bases from V and 2 from J, leaving 10 bases between them. The CDR3 is 14 residues long. Germline CDR1 is SGHAT and CDR2 is FQDESV (reference sequence). The CDR3 here is CASSLRQVTYEQYF. The DNA for the CDR3 is TGTGCCAGCAGCTTAAGGCAGGTGACCTACGAGCAGTACTTC. Based on the CDR3 plus reference TRBV11-1 and TRBJ2-7, the full variable domain is EAEVAQSPRYKITEKSQAVAFWCDPISGHATLYWYRQILGQGPELLVQFQDESVVDDSQLPKDRFSAERLKGVDSTLKIQPAELGDSAMYLCASSLRQVTYEQYFGPGTRLTVT.

J is TRBJ1-1 and V is TRBV4-1; perhaps TRBD1 as D (5 bases). Germline CDR1 reads MGHRA; CDR2 reads YSYEKL. The CDR3 totals 18 residues. The germline V and J ends were trimmed by 0 bases and 3 bases, with 20 bases remaining between them. DNA for the CDR3: TGCGCCAGCAGCCAAGAAGATTGGAGGGGTAAGTTGGACACTGAAGCTTTCTTT. Amino acid sequence: CASSQEDWRGKLDTEAFF.

The V gene is TRBV28, the J gene TRBJ1-5; weak D call: TRBD1 (6 bases). Germline CDR1 MDHEN, CDR2 SYDVKM. V lost 11 bases, J lost 4 bases, and 18 bases lay in between. The CDR3 runs 14 residues. CDR3 region: CAASPGGRNQPQHF. In nucleotides, the CDR3 is TGTGCCGCCAGTCCGGGGGGCAGGAATCAGCCCCAGCATTTT. Together with reference TRBV28 and TRBJ1-5, the CDR3 gives the full variable domain: DVKVTQSSRYLVKRTGEKVFLECVQDMDHENMFWYRQDPGLGLRLIYFSYDVKMKEKGDIPEGYSVSREKKERFSLILESASTNQTSMYLCAASPGGRNQPQHFGDGTRLSIL.

The V call is TRBV19, the J call TRBJ2-7; D is perhaps TRBD1 (5 bases). V was trimmed by 9 bases and J by 3 bases, leaving 27 bases between them. Germline V gene lookup returns CDR1 LNHDA and CDR2 SQIVND (reference sequence). The CDR3 runs to 17 residues. CDR3 in amino acids: CASSQDMSALWNYEQYF. CDR3 sequence (DNA): TGTGCCAGCAGTCAGGACATGTCGGCCCTTTGGAACTACGAGCAGTACTTC.

This chain's CDR3 is CASGSGTGGYNEQFF. CDR3 coding DNA: TGTGCTAGTGGTTCCGGGACAGGCGGCTACAATGAGCAGTTCTTC. The chain couples TRBV12-5 to TRBJ2-1; TRBD1 aligns across 8 bases. This CDR3 has 15 amino acids. Looked up from germline, CDR1 is LGHNT and CDR2 is FRNRAP. V lost 4 bases, J lost 3 bases, and 5 bases stayed unmatched. Full variable domain (missing parts from reference TRBV12-5 and TRBJ2-1): DARVTQTPRHKVTEMGQEVTMRCQPILGHNTVFWYRQTMMQGLELLAYFRNRAPLDDSGMPKDRFSAEMPDATLATLKIQPSEPRDSAVYFCASGSGTGGYNEQFFGPGTRLTVL.

This chain uses TRBV27 with TRBJ2-7, with 7 bases lining up with TRBD1. The J segment lost 1 base and the V segment lost 4 bases, leaving 4 bases of the junction unmatched. The germline gives CDR1 MNHEY, CDR2 SMNVEV (reference sequence). The CDR3 runs to 14 residues. This chain's CDR3 is CASSWTGPSYEQYF. As DNA, the CDR3 is TGTGCCAGCAGTTGGACAGGACCGTCCTACGAGCAGTACTTC.

Only one count was recorded for this clone. The CDR3 region is CASSSAEGVAAYEQYF. CDR3 nucleotide sequence: TGTGCCAGCAGTTCCGCCGAGGGGGTGGCGGCCTACGAGCAGTACTTC. The chain has TRBV27 and TRBJ2-7; D perhaps matches TRBD1 (6 bases). The CDR3 loop spans 16 amino acids. V was cut by 4 bases and J by 2 bases, with 18 bases left in between. Germline lookup yields CDR1 MNHEY and CDR2 SMNVEV (reference sequence).

This chain uses TRBV5-4 with TRBJ2-7, with a tentative D call TRBD1 (5 bases). V dropped 0 bases and J dropped 4 bases, with 17 bases sitting between them. Germline V CDR1 and CDR2: SGHNT, YYREEE (reference sequence). The CDR3 is made up of 16 amino acids. Here the CDR3 reads CASSLEGHGLVYEQYF. The CDR3 DNA reads as TGTGCCAGCAGCTTGGAAGGACACGGCCTAGTTTACGAGCAGTACTTC.

In the case of this clone: The junction departs from the called germline gene at one end, perhaps through a read error. The V and J genes are TRBV29-1 and TRBJ1-5; D is perhaps TRBD1 (5 bases). The length of the CDR3 is 13 residues. Germline loops: CDR1 SQVTM, CDR2 ANQGSEA. The CDR3 DNA sequence: TGCAGCGTTGGAGAGGGGCGATATCAGGCCCAGCATTTT. This sequence encodes CSVGEGRYQAQHF.

The V gene is TRBV4-1, the J gene TRBJ2-5; 9 nucleotides align to TRBD2. This CDR3 has 16 amino acids. With V trimmed by 1 base and J by 5 bases, 8 bases remained unmatched. Germline V gene data show CDR1 as MGHRA and CDR2 as YSYEKL. The CDR3 DNA follows: TGCGCCAGCAGCCAAGTTGGTCTAGCGGGATATGAGACCCAGTACTTC. It translates to CASSQVGLAGYETQYF.

J is TRBJ1-1 and V is TRBV11-3; tentatively, D is TRBD1 (5 bases). The length of the CDR3 is 13 residues. Germline values: CDR1 SGHNT, CDR2 YENEEA. V was trimmed by 2 bases and J by 4 bases, leaving 8 bases between them. The DNA for the CDR3 is TGTGCCAGCAGCTTAATAAGGGGCACTGAAGCTTTCTTT. As protein: CASSLIRGTEAFF. The full variable domain, rest sourced from reference TRBV11-3 and TRBJ1-1, is EAGVVQSPRYKIIEKKQPVAFWCNPISGHNTLYWYLQNLGQGPELLIRYENEEAVDDSQLPKDRFSAERLKGVDSTLKIQPAELGDSAVYLCASSLIRGTEAFFGQGTRLTVV.

The V and J genes are TRBV19 and TRBJ2-5; TRBD2 matches at 12 bases. This CDR3 has 14 amino acids. Germline CDR1 reads LNHDA; CDR2 reads SQIVND (reference sequence). Trimming took 3 bases from V and 10 from J; bases not matched to a gene: 6. Here the CDR3 DNA reads TGTGCCAGTAGTATCTCTCTAGCGGGGGGGGACCAGTACTTC. The encoded protein is CASSISLAGGDQYF. The full variable domain, rest sourced from reference TRBV19 and TRBJ2-5, is DGGITQSPKYLFRKEGQNVTLSCEQNLNHDAMYWYRQDPGQGLRLIYYSQIVNDFQKGDIAEGYSVSREKKESFPLTVTSAQKNPTAFYLCASSISLAGGDQYFGPGTRLLVL.

Only a few counts were recorded for this clone. The chain is built from TRBV4-1 and TRBJ2-7, with D possibly being TRBD2 (5 bases). V was clipped by 1 base and J by 2 bases, with 15 bases between them. The CDR3 covers 16 residues. The germline gives CDR1 MGHRA, CDR2 YSYEKL. Here the CDR3 reads CASSQGGYEGTYEQYF. DNA for the CDR3: TGCGCCAGCAGCCAAGGGGGTTACGAGGGAACCTACGAGCAGTACTTC.

The CDR3 reads CASSGGTSGLYNEQFF. The CDR3 DNA follows: TGTGCCAGCAGCGGCGGGACTAGCGGACTTTACAATGAGCAGTTCTTC. The chain joins TRBV9 to TRBJ2-1; 11 nucleotides match TRBD2. The CDR3 length is 16 residues. CDR1 and CDR2 (germline): SGDLS, YYNGEE. The J segment lost 4 bases and the V segment lost 3 bases, leaving 6 bases of the junction unmatched. The variable domain in full, completed from reference TRBV9 and TRBJ2-1, reads DSGVTQTPKHLITATGQRVTLRCSPRSGDLSVYWYQQSLDQGLQFLIQYYNGEERAKGNILERFSAQQFPDLHSELNLSSLELGDSALYFCASSGGTSGLYNEQFFGPGTRLTVL.

The chain uses TRBV5-1 and TRBJ2-7; the D gene is possibly TRBD2 (6 bases). The CDR3 covers 19 residues. CDR1 SGHRS and CDR2 YFSETQ come from the germline V gene. Trimming shortened V by 0 bases and J by 5 bases, and 27 bases separated the two germline ends. The CDR3 sequence: CASSLVPLGAKRLGDEQYF. The CDR3 DNA reads as TGCGCCAGCAGCTTGGTTCCGCTTGGGGCCAAGAGACTAGGGGACGAGCAGTACTTC.

CDR3 DNA: TGTGCCAGCAGCCGGGGGGGGGCCGGTGAGCAGTTCTTC. Protein product: CASSRGGAGEQFF. V is TRBV5-4 and J is TRBJ2-1, with 8 bases that match TRBD2. The ends lost 4 bases at V and 9 bases at J; junction bases unmatched: 6. Germline CDR1 SGHNT, CDR2 YYREEE (reference sequence). The length of the CDR3 is 13 residues.

The rearrangement joins TRBV4-1 to TRBJ2-7, with 10 nucleotides matching TRBD2. This CDR3 is built from 16 residues. The germline V gene encodes CDR1 MGHRA and CDR2 YSYEKL. Unmatched junction bases numbered 11, after V lost 0 bases and J lost 9 bases. CDR3 protein: CASSQDVASGSGGQYF. The CDR3 coding sequence is TGCGCCAGCAGCCAAGATGTCGCTAGCGGGAGCGGGGGGCAGTACTTC.

V is TRBV5-1 and J is TRBJ2-3; 13 positions agree with TRBD2. The CDR3 contains 16 residues. In germline, CDR1 is SGHRS, CDR2 YFSETQ. V was pared by 2 bases and J by 5 bases, with 5 bases of the junction left unmatched. DNA for the CDR3: TGCGCCAGCAGCTTAGGACTAGCGGGAGATCTAGATACGCAGTATTTT. Translated, it gives CASSLGLAGDLDTQYF.

The chain uses TRBV28 and TRBJ2-3; tentative D call: TRBD1 (5 bases). This CDR3 is built from 15 residues. Trimming took 7 bases from V and 2 from J, leaving 16 bases between them. Germline V lookup: CDR1 MDHEN, CDR2 SYDVKM. For the CDR3, the DNA is TGTGCCAGCACCCGTGGGGCAGGGCACACAGATACGCAGTATTTT. Translating it yields CASTRGAGHTDTQYF.

The chain links TRBV28 to TRBJ1-2, with D maybe TRBD1 (5 bases). The CDR3 is made up of 11 amino acids. V was pared by 8 bases and J by 5 bases, with 9 bases between. Germline V gene lookup returns CDR1 MDHEN and CDR2 SYDVKM. Written as DNA, the CDR3 is TGTGCCAGCCTGGGACTTTATGGCTACACCTTC. Translating it yields CASLGLYGYTF.

This clone has only a few counts. The J gene is TRBJ2-1, the V gene TRBV9, with D perhaps matching TRBD2 (5 bases). Germline values: CDR1 SGDLS, CDR2 YYNGEE. The V end was cut by 1 base, the J end by 2 bases, with 10 bases between. The CDR3 consists of 15 residues. The CDR3 here is CASSVSQRTYNEQFF. The CDR3 nucleotides read TGTGCCAGCAGCGTATCCCAGCGGACCTACAATGAGCAGTTCTTC. The full variable domain, its missing parts supplied by reference TRBV9 and TRBJ2-1, is DSGVTQTPKHLITATGQRVTLRCSPRSGDLSVYWYQQSLDQGLQFLIQYYNGEERAKGNILERFSAQQFPDLHSELNLSSLELGDSALYFCASSVSQRTYNEQFFGPGTRLTVL.

The rearrangement uses TRBV10-2 and TRBJ2-5, with D perhaps TRBD1 (5 bases). Germline V gene lookup returns CDR1 WSHSY and CDR2 SAAADI. The length of the CDR3 is 12 residues. The V end lost 7 bases, the J end lost 7 bases, and 13 bases lay between the germline ends. CDR3 DNA sequence: TGCGCCAGCACCGCAGGGTCTGTGACCCAGTACTTC. Translation gives CASTAGSVTQYF.